A selection of T cell receptor beta chains follows, all from one sample in a study of cytomegalovirus exposure and HLA in healthy donors. TCRdb's table, derived via immunoSEQ multiplex PCR, lists solely in-frame clones and lacks some. The sample consists of about 81,000 clones, 77% of them appearing once. Specimen: PBMCs. The receptors derive from a man aged 50 or older in good health and CMV-seropositive. Each CDR3 is given with its conserved first and last residue. The D gene is left open where the match is weak. Rows may omit the clone size; those that give it use once, few, many or a size class.

j_call d_call clone_size v_call cdr3_aa cdr3_nt
TRBJ2-6 . . TRBV6-5 CASSYWGQGGANGLTF TGTGCCAGCAGTTACTGGGGCCAGGGTGGGGCCAACGGCCTGACTTTC
TRBJ2-7 . . TRBV7-9 CSSSPWLVAFSNSYEQYF TGTTCCAGCAGCCCCTGGTTGGTAGCGTTCTCAAATAGCTACGAGCAGTACTTC
TRBJ1-5 . . TRBV6-1 CASSETGNQPQHF TGTGCCAGCAGTGAAACGGGTAATCAGCCCCAGCATTTT
TRBJ1-4 . once TRBV5-1 CASSSLGGRAEKLFF TGCGCCAGCAGCTCTTTAGGTGGCAGGGCTGAAAAACTGTTTTTT
TRBJ1-1 TRBD1 . TRBV12-5 CASGLVLGQGLDTEAFF TGTGCTAGTGGTTTGGTACTGGGACAGGGCCTGGATACTGAAGCTTTCTTT
TRBJ1-1 TRBD1 . TRBV11-2 CATGGQLNTEAFF TGTGCCACTGGGGGACAGTTGAACACTGAAGCTTTCTTT
TRBJ1-3 . . TRBV19 CASSIFEVMSSGNTIYF TGTGCCAGTAGTATTTTCGAGGTAATGAGCTCTGGAAACACCATATATTTT
TRBJ2-7 TRBD1 . TRBV28 CASTTEDRGAYEQYF TGTGCCAGCACCACAGAGGACAGGGGTGCCTACGAGCAGTACTTC
TRBJ1-1 . . TRBV19 CASSTRGNTEAFF TGTGCCAGTAGTACCCGCGGCAACACTGAAGCTTTCTTT
TRBJ1-2 . . TRBV30 CAWSIDYGINYGYTF TGTGCCTGGAGCATCGACTATGGTATAAACTATGGCTACACCTTC
TRBJ2-7 TRBD1 few TRBV7-9 CASSFGQGGHEQYF TGTGCCAGCAGCTTCGGACAGGGAGGCCACGAGCAGTACTTC
TRBJ2-1 TRBD2 . TRBV19 CASSISASGALGAYNEQFF TGTGCCAGTAGTATATCGGCTAGCGGGGCCCTCGGGGCCTACAATGAGCAGTTCTTC
TRBJ2-7 TRBD2 . TRBV6-5 CASRRAGAGSYEQYF TGTGCCAGCAGACGGGCGGGAGCGGGTTCCTACGAGCAGTACTTC
TRBJ2-2 . . TRBV5-1 CASSYGVVAALTGELFF TGCGCCAGCAGTTACGGAGTGGTAGCGGCACTCACCGGGGAGCTGTTTTTT
TRBJ1-2 . . TRBV27 CASSLNGYYGYTF TGTGCCAGCAGTTTAAACGGGTACTATGGCTACACCTTC
TRBJ2-7 TRBD1 . TRBV5-5 CASSLARTGAYEQYF TGTGCCAGCAGCTTGGCGAGGACAGGGGCCTACGAGCAGTACTTC
TRBJ1-6 . . TRBV6-6 CASISSATYNSPLHF TGTGCCAGCATAAGCTCTGCGACCTATAATTCACCCCTCCACTTT
TRBJ1-1 TRBD1 . TRBV4-1 CASSLRDSGLIMNTEAFF TGCGCCAGCAGCCTACGGGACAGCGGATTGATCATGAACACTGAAGCTTTCTTT
TRBJ2-5 . . TRBV11-3 CASSLDFLQGQETQYF TGTGCCAGCAGCTTAGATTTTTTACAGGGTCAAGAGACCCAGTACTTC
TRBJ2-5 TRBD1 once TRBV5-1 CASRRGTGISQETQYF TGCGCCAGCAGACGGGGGACAGGGATAAGTCAAGAGACCCAGTACTTC
TRBJ2-2 . . TRBV7-2 CASSLDGETGELFF TGTGCCAGCAGCTTAGACGGTGAAACCGGGGAGCTGTTTTTT
TRBJ2-5 TRBD2 . TRBV5-1 CASSFILAGQETQYF TGCGCCAGCAGCTTCATACTAGCGGGGCAAGAGACCCAGTACTTC
TRBJ1-5 . once TRBV6-1 CASSEAGTNNQPQHF TGTGCCAGCAGTGAAGCGGGGACAAACAATCAGCCCCAGCATTTT
TRBJ2-2 TRBD2 . TRBV4-1 CASSQPPGLAGGLTGELFF TGCGCCAGCAGCCAGCCTCCGGGACTAGCGGGAGGGTTGACCGGGGAGCTGTTTTTT
TRBJ2-5 TRBD1 . TRBV11-3 CASSAGTGEQETQYF TGTGCCAGCAGTGCAGGAACAGGGGAACAAGAGACCCAGTACTTC
TRBJ1-1 TRBD1 . TRBV10-3 CAISLQGGGAEAFF TGTGCCATCAGCCTACAGGGGGGCGGCGCTGAAGCTTTCTTT
TRBJ2-4 . once TRBV18 CASSLTRTEENSQYF TGTGCCAGCTCACTGACGAGGACAGAAGAAAACAGTCAGTACTTC
TRBJ1-2 . . TRBV6-1 CASRREKNGYTF TGTGCCAGCAGGAGGGAGAAGAATGGCTACACCTTC